The sequence of this T cell receptor (beta chain) was determined in a study of shared clonotypes between healthy human individuals. Whole-study results and caveats: The researchers took only blood, and tissue repertoires probably look different.

In the source study's methods: Junction-only sequences without quality scores were provided by ImmunoSEQ, so filtering was different. Here immunoSEQ multiplex PCR was the method, and the copy in TCRdb shows in-frame clones only, minus some. V and J calls plus clone size are reproduced from that table; the DNA served to infer D and trimming. The sample shows approximately 1.5 million clones, less than 99% of them seen only once. For this clone: What it binds is unknown.

V dropped 2 bases and J dropped 1 base, with 12 bases sitting between them. The CDR3 covers 14 residues. Germline-derived CDR1 and CDR2 are SQVTM and ANQGSEA. The J gene is TRBJ2-7, the V gene TRBV29-1, with D possibly TRBD2 on 5 matching bases. The sequence came from a man under 40 in good health. Sequencing was carried out using naive CD4+ T cells sorted from blood. Subset noted: CD45RA+ positively selected. The CDR3 nucleotides are TGCAGCGTTGAAACGTCGGGATTTTCCTACGAGCAGTACTTC. It encodes CSVETSGFSYEQYF.